These 14 T cell receptor beta chains came from one sample sequenced in a study of T cell responses to AZD1222 COVID-19 vaccine. This table comes from immunoSEQ multiplex PCR, and its TCRdb copy is limited to in-frame clones, with some not included. The profile covers about 110,000 clones, with approximately 90% appearing a single time and 3.1% taken by the ten largest. Sequences were derived from peripheral blood, sampled on day 0 of MenACWY control vaccination. The receptors were gathered from an adult in good health.

This chain joins TRBV5-1 and TRBJ1-2, with 8 bases fitting TRBD1. The germline gives CDR1 SGHRS, CDR2 YFSETQ. There are 16 residues in the CDR3. The trim removed 0 bases at V and 2 bases at J, leaving 6 bases unmatched. The CDR3 sequence is CASSLGSGGANYGYTF. The CDR3 DNA follows: TGCGCCAGCAGCTTGGGGTCAGGGGGCGCAAACTATGGCTACACCTTC.

J is TRBJ1-1 and V is TRBV28, with a tentative D call TRBD1 (6 bases). V was pared by 3 bases and J by 11 bases, with 22 bases between. This CDR3 spans 15 amino acids. Per the germline V gene, CDR1 is MDHEN and CDR2 is SYDVKM. CDR3 sequence reads: CASSLPRRGAVGAFF. DNA for the CDR3: TGTGCCAGCAGTTTGCCCCGTCGGGGGGCCGTCGGGGCTTTCTTT.

This clone appeared once. This chain uses TRBV27 with TRBJ2-3; 9 bases align to TRBD1. Trimming removed 3 bases from V and 3 bases from J; junction bases left unmatched: 4. The CDR3 length is 15 residues. Germline V lookup: CDR1 MNHEY, CDR2 SMNVEV (reference sequence). The CDR3 DNA follows: TGTGCCAGCAGTTTTGGGACAGGGTCTACAGATACGCAGTATTTT. This codes for CASSFGTGSTDTQYF.

J is TRBJ1-2 and V is TRBV5-6; D is perhaps TRBD1 (5 bases). The V gene's germline CDR1 is SGHDT and CDR2 YYEEEE. The CDR3 covers 17 residues. V was trimmed by 4 bases and J by 1 base, leaving 20 bases between them. This chain's CDR3 is CASSPTPGGAFNYGYTF. In nucleotides, the CDR3 is TGTGCCAGCAGCCCCACCCCGGGGGGTGCCTTTAACTATGGCTACACCTTC. The full variable domain, rest sourced from reference TRBV5-6 and TRBJ1-2, is DAGVTQSPTHLIKTRGQQVTLRCSPKSGHDTVSWYQQALGQGPQFIFQYYEEEERQRGNFPDRFSGHQFPNYSSELNVNALLLGDSALYLCASSPTPGGAFNYGYTFGSGTRLTVV.

The chain joins TRBV7-8 to TRBJ2-4; TRBD1 matches 7 bases. Trimming removed 5 bases from V and 3 bases from J; junction bases left unmatched: 4. CDR1 and CDR2 from the germline V gene are SGHVS and FQNEAQ. This CDR3 contains 14 residues. In DNA, the CDR3 is TGTGCCAGCAGCGTCGGGACAGACAAAAACATTCAGTACTTC. This codes for CASSVGTDKNIQYF. Full variable domain (remainder filled in from reference TRBV7-8 and TRBJ2-4): GAGVSQSPRYKVAKRGQDVALRCDPISGHVSLFWYQQALGQGPEFLTYFQNEAQLDKSGLPSDRFFAERPEGSVSTLKIQRTQQEDSAVYLCASSVGTDKNIQYFGAGTRLSVL.

V is TRBV18 and J is TRBJ1-1; D gene uncertain. Trimming stripped 3 bases from V and 4 bases from J, with 15 bases between. The CDR3 length is 15 residues. Germline V lookup: CDR1 KGHSH, CDR2 LQKENI. This CDR3 reads CASSPYQKGITEAFF. In DNA, the CDR3 is TGTGCCAGCTCACCCTATCAGAAAGGAATCACTGAAGCTTTCTTT.

The chain is built from TRBV20-1 and TRBJ2-7; D not certain. Between the trimmed V and J ends, which lost 3 bases and 4 bases, there was a span of 13 bases. The CDR3 is 13 residues long. CDR1 is DFQATT, CDR2 SNEGSKA, per germline (reference sequence). The CDR3 loop is CSASDDRSYEQYF. CDR3 nucleotide sequence: TGCAGTGCTAGTGACGACCGTTCGTACGAGCAGTACTTC.

This clone was detected only once. V and J are TRBV7-2 and TRBJ1-2, with D possibly being TRBD1 (5 bases). The germline V gene encodes CDR1 SGHTA and CDR2 FQGNSA. CDR3 length equals 13 residues. Trimming removed 2 bases at V and 3 bases at J, with 7 bases between. The CDR3 protein is CASSLTGDYGYTF. The CDR3 nucleotides are TGTGCCAGCAGCTTAACAGGAGACTATGGCTACACCTTC. The whole variable domain, filled in from reference TRBV7-2 and TRBJ1-2, reads GAGVSQSPSNKVTEKGKDVELRCDPISGHTALYWYRQSLGQGLEFLIYFQGNSAPDKSGLPSDRFSAERTGGSVSTLTIQRTQQEDSAVYLCASSLTGDYGYTFGSGTRLTVV.

The table lists this clone with a few counts. Other DNA sequences in this specimen translate into the identical CDR3. J is TRBJ2-7 and V is TRBV5-1, with D possibly being TRBD1 (6 bases). This CDR3 has 14 amino acids. Germline values: CDR1 SGHRS, CDR2 YFSETQ. Trimming removed 0 bases from V and 2 bases from J, with 9 bases in between. The CDR3 spells CASSLDRDAYEQYF. The CDR3 DNA reads TGCGCCAGCAGCTTGGACAGGGATGCCTACGAGCAGTACTTC.

This rearrangement joins TRBV18 to TRBJ1-1; D remains unclear. V was shortened by 6 bases and J by 1 base, with 9 bases between the two germline ends. The CDR3 length is 13 residues. CDR1 KGHSH and CDR2 LQKENI come from the germline V gene. Here the CDR3 reads CASSHDGNTEAFF. The CDR3 DNA reads TGTGCCAGCTCGCACGACGGGAACACTGAAGCTTTCTTT.

This clone appeared once. The CDR3, as DNA: TGTGCCAGCAGTTTAGGGGGGGCACAGCCCCAGCATTTT. It yields the protein CASSLGGAQPQHF. J is TRBJ1-5 and V is TRBV27, with a tentative D call TRBD1 (6 bases). The V gene's germline CDR1 is MNHEY and CDR2 SMNVEV (reference sequence). Deletions cut 2 bases from V and 7 bases from J, with 9 bases between. The CDR3 totals 13 residues.

The CDR3 DNA reads as TGTGCCAGCAGCGGGGGCCCTGGGCAGCCCCAGCATTTT. This codes for CASSGGPGQPQHF. The chain joins TRBV12-3 or TRBV12-4 to TRBJ1-5, with a weak D call TRBD1 (6 bases). The CDR3 runs to 13 residues. Trimming shortened V by 6 bases and J by 7 bases, and 13 bases separated the two germline ends.

This chain uses TRBV12-3 or TRBV12-4 with TRBJ1-1; tentative D call: TRBD1 (5 bases). V was cut by 6 bases and J by 4 bases, with 12 bases left in between. CDR3 length equals 13 residues. The CDR3 DNA sequence: TGTGCCAGCAGCACTACAGGTCCCACTGAAGCTTTCTTT. This codes for CASSTTGPTEAFF.

The chain has TRBV21-1 and TRBJ2-6; TRBD1 is taken as the D call from the table, unchecked against the DNA. TRBV21-1 is reported as a pseudogene. CDR3 length: 18 amino acids. The CDR3 reads CASSKGTGSLTGANVLTF. The CDR3 nucleotides are TGTGCCAGCAGCAAGGGGACAGGGAGTCTCACTGGGGCCAACGTCCTGACTTTC.